The rows below give T cell receptor beta chains drawn from one sample of a study of cytomegalovirus exposure and HLA in healthy donors. Using immunoSEQ multiplex PCR, the repertoire was profiled, and TCRdb retains in-frame clones only, with some absent. The data show 170,000 or so clones, about 80% seen once. Sequencing was done on a sample of PBMCs. These receptors came from a man aged 25-45 years in good health and CMV-seropositive. CDR3s include the opening cysteine and the closing phenylalanine or tryptophan. A D gene is named only where the DNA matches it firmly. A clone size is listed for some rows: how often the clone was seen (once, few, many), or a class if it is expanded.

j_call d_call v_call clone_size cdr3_aa cdr3_nt
TRBJ2-2 - TRBV9 - CASSLWPSNTGELFF TGTGCCAGCAGTCTGTGGCCCTCGAACACCGGGGAGCTGTTTTTT
TRBJ2-3 TRBD2 TRBV19 - CASSTGFSGSGRDTQYF TGTGCCAGTAGTACCGGATTTAGCGGGAGTGGTAGAGATACGCAGTATTTT
TRBJ1-2 - TRBV9 - CASGSTGDHGYTF TGTGCCAGCGGCTCGACAGGAGATCATGGCTACACCTTC
TRBJ2-1 TRBD2 TRBV7-6 few CASSLVLAGVYNEQFF TGTGCCAGCAGCTTAGTGCTAGCGGGAGTTTACAATGAGCAGTTCTTC
TRBJ2-1 TRBD2 TRBV5-8 - CASSSPRASGRNYNEQFF TGTGCCAGCAGCTCCCCGCGGGCTAGCGGGAGGAACTACAATGAGCAGTTCTTC
TRBJ1-2 TRBD1 TRBV9 - CASSRQGAPNYGYTF TGTGCCAGCAGTAGGCAGGGGGCTCCTAACTATGGCTACACCTTC
TRBJ2-1 - TRBV28 - CASSVTREQFF TGTGCCAGCAGTGTCACGAGGGAGCAGTTCTTC
TRBJ1-4 - TRBV15 few CATSRDIVEKLFF TGTGCCACCAGCAGAGATATCGTGGAAAAACTGTTTTTT
TRBJ1-5 TRBD1 TRBV15 - CATSYLVRGNQPQHF TGTGCCACCAGCTATCTGGTCAGGGGGAATCAGCCCCAGCATTTT
TRBJ1-5 TRBD1 TRBV10-2 - CASSADREVSSQHF TGCGCCAGCAGTGCGGACAGGGAAGTGAGTTCCCAGCATTTT
TRBJ1-1 - TRBV18 - CASSPPFITEAFF TGTGCCAGCTCACCACCCTTTATCACTGAAGCTTTCTTT
TRBJ2-7 - TRBV6-1 - CASSENSSYEQYF TGTGCCAGCAGTGAAAACAGTTCTTACGAGCAGTACTTC
TRBJ1-1 - TRBV18 - CASSPEGTEAFF TGTGCCAGCTCACCCGAGGGAACTGAAGCTTTCTTT
TRBJ2-2 TRBD2 TRBV2 - CASSWTSGTGELFF TGTGCCAGCAGTTGGACTAGCGGGACCGGGGAGCTGTTTTTT
TRBJ2-5 - TRBV5-1 - CASSPLAAPGETQYF TGCGCCAGCAGCCCGTTAGCGGCCCCCGGGGAGACCCAGTACTTC
TRBJ2-1 - TRBV27 - CASSSRGGWVNEQFF TGTGCCAGCAGTTCCCGCGGAGGCTGGGTCAATGAGCAGTTCTTC
TRBJ2-1 TRBD2 TRBV5-1 - CASSLEGEGRRHEQFF TGCGCCAGCAGCTTGGAAGGGGAGGGAAGACGGCATGAGCAGTTCTTC
TRBJ2-7 - TRBV5-6 - CASSYDYSYEQYF TGTGCCAGCAGCTACGACTACTCCTACGAGCAGTACTTC
TRBJ1-5 TRBD1 TRBV11-2 - CASSLGTGLQPQHF TGTGCCAGCAGCCTCGGGACAGGGCTTCAGCCCCAGCATTTT
TRBJ2-3 - TRBV5-1 - CASSLGSRGTDTQYF TGCGCCAGCAGCTTGGGCTCGAGGGGCACAGATACGCAGTATTTT
TRBJ2-3 - TRBV7-8 - CASSLARPSTDTQYF TGTGCCAGCAGCTTAGCGCGCCCGAGCACAGATACGCAGTATTTT
TRBJ2-2 TRBD1 TRBV5-8 - CASTPGWDRGHTGELSF TGTGCCAGCACACCCGGTTGGGACAGGGGGCACACCGGGGAGCTGTCTTTT
TRBJ1-2 TRBD1 TRBV28 - CASSRDSQGPASGYTF TGTGCCAGCAGCCGAGATTCACAGGGGCCGGCGAGCGGCTACACCTTC
TRBJ2-7 TRBD2 TRBV18 - CASSPPGGGYEQYF TGTGCCAGCTCACCACCGGGGGGGGGCTACGAGCAGTACTTC
TRBJ2-5 TRBD2 TRBV9 - CASSVGGGSGSFETQYF TGTGCCAGCAGCGTCGGAGGTGGTAGCGGGAGTTTTGAGACCCAGTACTTC
TRBJ2-7 TRBD1 TRBV9 once CASSVGTGDYEQYF TGTGCCAGCAGCGTTGGGACAGGGGACTACGAGCAGTACTTC
TRBJ1-4 TRBD1 TRBV6-5 - CASSYSWTGGYEKLFF TGTGCCAGCAGTTACTCGTGGACAGGGGGCTATGAAAAACTGTTTTTT
TRBJ2-7 - TRBV28 - CASSLGAGQLVGEQYF TGTGCCAGCAGTTTGGGGGCGGGACAGCTAGTAGGCGAGCAGTACTTC
TRBJ1-1 - TRBV4-3 - CASSQGTTAGEAFF TGCGCCAGCAGCCAAGGGACCACCGCGGGTGAAGCTTTCTTT
TRBJ1-4 - TRBV2 - CASKDRRGNEKLFF TGTGCCAGCAAAGACCGGAGAGGTAATGAAAAACTGTTTTTT
TRBJ2-7 - TRBV5-6 - CASSRGRASFPYEQYF TGTGCCAGCAGCCGCGGCAGGGCGTCTTTTCCTTACGAGCAGTACTTC
TRBJ2-5 TRBD2 TRBV18 - CASSPRTSEQETQYF TGTGCCAGCTCACCTAGGACTAGCGAGCAAGAGACCCAGTACTTC
TRBJ1-4 - TRBV4-3 medium-sized CASSQDEGSNEKLFF TGCGCCAGCAGCCAAGATGAGGGATCTAATGAAAAACTGTTTTTT
TRBJ2-7 - TRBV6-5 once CASSYNRPAEQYF TGTGCCAGCAGTTACAACAGGCCCGCCGAGCAGTACTTC
TRBJ1-4 - TRBV5-1 - CASSLESEKLFF TGCGCCAGCAGCCTCGAGAGCGAAAAACTGTTTTTT
TRBJ2-2 - TRBV15 - CATSSGTTNTGELFF TGTGCCACCAGCTCCGGGACAACGAACACCGGGGAGCTGTTTTTT
TRBJ2-6 TRBD1 TRBV19 few CASSDRGLSGANVLTF TGTGCCAGTAGTGACAGGGGGCTTTCTGGGGCCAACGTCCTGACTTTC
TRBJ2-1 TRBD2 TRBV6-5 - CASSVTSGIYNEQFF TGTGCCAGCAGCGTAACTAGCGGAATCTACAATGAGCAGTTCTTC
TRBJ2-1 TRBD2 TRBV4-2 - CASSQILAGGNNEQFF TGTGCCAGCAGCCAAATTCTAGCGGGAGGGAACAATGAGCAGTTCTTC
TRBJ1-5 - TRBV9 - CASSLQGDNQPQHF TGTGCCAGCAGCTTACAGGGAGACAATCAGCCCCAGCATTTT
TRBJ2-1 - TRBV15 - CATSRDRGPYNEQFF TGTGCCACCAGCAGAGACAGGGGCCCCTACAATGAGCAGTTCTTC
TRBJ2-1 TRBD2 TRBV19 few CASSIDRLAGFDEQFF TGTGCCAGTAGTATAGACCGACTAGCGGGGTTCGATGAGCAGTTCTTC
TRBJ2-1 - TRBV5-4 - CASSLVRFGGSYNEQFF TGTGCCAGCAGCTTGGTTCGCTTCGGGGGCTCCTACAATGAGCAGTTCTTC
TRBJ2-1 - TRBV7-9 - CASSLGSLALYNEQFF TGTGCCAGCAGCTTAGGGTCTCTAGCACTGTACAATGAGCAGTTCTTC
TRBJ2-3 TRBD2 TRBV18 - CASSLQGLAGRRDTQYF TGTGCCAGCTCACTACAGGGACTAGCGGGACGTAGGGATACGCAGTATTTT
TRBJ2-2 - TRBV11-3 - CASSSVGTGELFF TGTGCCAGCAGCTCCGTCGGCACCGGGGAGCTGTTTTTT
TRBJ2-7 TRBD1 TRBV30 - CAWATGQGVYEQYF TGTGCCTGGGCCACCGGACAGGGGGTCTACGAGCAGTACTTC